This T cell receptor beta chain was identified in a study of blood T cell repertoires in COVID-19. The wider study: Both acute and convalescent COVID-19 samples were obtained from the United States, Italy and Spain. PBMCs, B-cell-depleted T cells, or T cells were the source of the cDNA or gDNA that made up the material.

How the authors handled the data: It was from reference gene primer amplification that nucleated cell counts were estimated. Data came from immunoSEQ multiplex PCR; TCRdb stores just in-frame clones and leaves some out. That table is the source of V, J and clone size, and D and trimming were worked out from the DNA. The table includes roughly 230,000 clones, about 85% detected once. Trimming removed 0 bases from V and 5 bases from J, with 8 bases in between. The CDR3 runs 13 residues. The germline gives CDR1 SGHRS, CDR2 YFSETQ. The TCR was taken from a man aged 35 to 55 with acute or convalescent COVID-19. The source material was peripheral blood. J is TRBJ2-5 and V is TRBV5-1; D possibly corresponds to TRBD1 (6 bases). In DNA form, the CDR3 reads TGCGCCAGCAGCTTGGGGGGGCCGGAGACCCAGTACTTC. Translated: CASSLGGPETQYF. Together with reference TRBV5-1 and TRBJ2-5, the CDR3 gives the full variable domain: KAGVTQTPRYLIKTRGQQVTLSCSPISGHRSVSWYQQTPGQGLQFLFEYFSETQRNKGNFPGRFSGRQFSNSRSEMNVSTLELGDSALYLCASSLGGPETQYFGPGTRLLVL.